A single sample is the source of the 2 T cell receptor beta chains below, sequenced in a study of blood T cell repertoires in COVID-19. Here immunoSEQ multiplex PCR was the method, and the copy in TCRdb shows in-frame clones only, minus some. Among 90,000 to 120,000 clones listed, roughly 84% were seen once. What was sequenced was peripheral blood. These TCRs come from a human donor in a cohort sampled during active COVID-19.

This clone was picked up one time. The chain recombines TRBV27 with TRBJ1-6, with 8 bases that match TRBD1. Germline CDR1 reads MNHEY; CDR2 reads SMNVEV (reference sequence). V was pared by 7 bases and J by 6 bases, with 5 bases of the junction left unmatched. The length of the CDR3 is 14 residues. CDR3 sequence (DNA): TGTGCCAGCACCACAGGGGGGGGTAATTCACCCCTCCACTTT. Translated, it gives CASTTGGGNSPLHF.

V usage is TRBV28 and J usage is TRBJ2-2; D is ambiguous. The CDR3 spans 13 residues. The germline gives CDR1 MDHEN, CDR2 SYDVKM. V was trimmed by 8 bases and J by 4 bases, leaving 11 bases between them. CDR3 bases: TGTGCCAGCTCCAAAAGCCCCACCGGGGAGCTGTTTTTT. Protein sequence: CASSKSPTGELFF.